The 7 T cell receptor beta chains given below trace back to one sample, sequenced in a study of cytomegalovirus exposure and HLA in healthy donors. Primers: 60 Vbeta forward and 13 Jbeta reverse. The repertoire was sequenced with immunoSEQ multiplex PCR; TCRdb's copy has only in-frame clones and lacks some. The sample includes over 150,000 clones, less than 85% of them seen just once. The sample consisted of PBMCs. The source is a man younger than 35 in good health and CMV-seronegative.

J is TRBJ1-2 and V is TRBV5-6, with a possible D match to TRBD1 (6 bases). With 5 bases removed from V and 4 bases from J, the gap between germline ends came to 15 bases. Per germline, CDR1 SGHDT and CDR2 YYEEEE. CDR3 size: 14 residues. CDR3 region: CASSSGDRGYGYTF. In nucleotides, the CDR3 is TGTGCCAGCAGTTCAGGGGATAGGGGCTATGGCTACACCTTC.

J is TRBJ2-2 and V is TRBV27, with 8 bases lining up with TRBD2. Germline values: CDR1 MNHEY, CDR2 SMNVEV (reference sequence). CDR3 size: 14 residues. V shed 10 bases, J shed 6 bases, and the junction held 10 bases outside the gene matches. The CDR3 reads CATSSAGGAGELFF. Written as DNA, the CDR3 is TGTGCCACCTCGTCGGCGGGAGGAGCCGGGGAGCTGTTTTTT.

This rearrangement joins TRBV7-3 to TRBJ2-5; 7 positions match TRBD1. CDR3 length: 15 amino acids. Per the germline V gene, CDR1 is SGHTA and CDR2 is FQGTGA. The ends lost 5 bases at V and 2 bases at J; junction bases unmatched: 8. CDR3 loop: CASSPRDSPQETQYF. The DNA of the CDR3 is TGTGCCAGCAGCCCTAGGGACAGCCCGCAAGAGACCCAGTACTTC. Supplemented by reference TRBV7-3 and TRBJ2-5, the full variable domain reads GAGVSQTPSNKVTEKGKYVELRCDPISGHTALYWYRQSLGQGPEFLIYFQGTGAADDSGLPNDRFFAVRPEGSVSTLKIQRTERGDSAVYLCASSPRDSPQETQYFGPGTRLLVL.

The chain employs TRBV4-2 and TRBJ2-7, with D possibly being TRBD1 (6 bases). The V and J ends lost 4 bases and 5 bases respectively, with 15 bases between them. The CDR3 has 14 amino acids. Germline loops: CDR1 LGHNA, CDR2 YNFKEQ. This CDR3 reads CASSLQGKGNEQYF. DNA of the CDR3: TGTGCCAGCAGCCTCCAGGGGAAGGGGAACGAGCAGTACTTC.

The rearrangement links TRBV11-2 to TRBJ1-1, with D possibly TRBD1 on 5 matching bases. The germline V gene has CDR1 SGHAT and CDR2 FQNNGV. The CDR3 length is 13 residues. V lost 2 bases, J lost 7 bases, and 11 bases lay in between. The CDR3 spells CASSLSTGVEAFF. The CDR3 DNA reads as TGTGCCAGCAGCTTATCTACGGGGGTTGAAGCTTTCTTT.

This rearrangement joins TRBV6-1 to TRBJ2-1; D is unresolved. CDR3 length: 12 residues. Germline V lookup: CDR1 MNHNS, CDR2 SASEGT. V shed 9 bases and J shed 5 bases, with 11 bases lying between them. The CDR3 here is CASNLRDNEQFF. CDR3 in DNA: TGTGCCAGTAACCTCCGAGACAATGAGCAGTTCTTC.

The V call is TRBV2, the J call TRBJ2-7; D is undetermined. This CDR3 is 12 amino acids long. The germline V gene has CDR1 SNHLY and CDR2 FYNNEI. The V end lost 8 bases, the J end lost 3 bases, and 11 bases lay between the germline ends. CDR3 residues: CASAASHYEQYF. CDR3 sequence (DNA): TGTGCCAGCGCGGCGAGTCACTACGAGCAGTACTTC.